The clone carrying this TCR beta chain was counted only a few times. Its antigen is unknown. The CDR3 is 17 residues long. Trimming removed 4 bases at V and 1 base at J, with 20 bases between. Germline V gives CDR1 SGHDT, CDR2 YYEEEE. The data derive from a study of beta chain features in type 1 diabetes. Study-level results: Among type 1 diabetes patients, VDJ junctions had fewer insertions and more deletions. Among all four CD4+ subsets, Type 1 diabetes patients had TCRB CDR3s that were moderately but significantly shorter. Shorter templates might be favored by PCR, equally in patients and controls.

The investigators reverse transcribed all of the isolated RNA, so they sequenced expressed TCRB transcripts. Here immunoSEQ multiplex PCR was the method, and the copy in TCRdb shows in-frame clones only, minus some. The profile shows about 710,000 clones, more than 12% of them singletons. The TCR was taken from a man between 18 and 29 years old with type 1 diabetes. The material sequenced was naive CD4+ T cells from blood. The V and J genes are TRBV5-6 and TRBJ1-1; a possible D gene is TRBD1 (6 bases). CDR3 sequence reads: CASSPPPRGRWNTEAFF. CDR3 sequence (DNA): TGTGCCAGCAGCCCGCCCCCGAGGGGGAGATGGAACACTGAAGCTTTCTTT.